This T cell receptor (beta chain) was identified in a study of T cell responses to AZD1222 COVID-19 vaccine. Study observations and caveats: Rises in breadth and depth of Spike-specific TCRs came after two AZD1222 doses. Spike-wide vaccine-associated CD4 TCRs dominated at 160-218 and 743-854.

V dropped 6 bases and J dropped 4; count of bases not matched to a gene: 9. Germline CDR1 reads SNHLY; CDR2 reads FYNNEI. The CDR3 consists of 15 residues. Here immunoSEQ multiplex PCR was the method, and the copy in TCRdb shows in-frame clones only, minus some. The table shows roughly 77,000 clones, with around 92% occurring only once. As concerns this clone: Antigen: not known.

The material sequenced was peripheral blood, taken on day 0 of MenACWY control vaccination. The origin of this receptor is an adult in good health. The chain combines TRBV2 with TRBJ1-5; TRBD1 matches at 7 bases. The CDR3 DNA sequence: TGTGCCAGCAGCGTGGGACAGTCCTCAAATCAGCCCCAGCATTTT. It codes for CASSVGQSSNQPQHF.